This T cell receptor beta chain was obtained from a study of beta chain features in type 1 diabetes. Whole-study results and caveats: The study found fewer insertions and more deletions at VDJ junctions in type 1 diabetes patients. The study found moderately but significantly shorter TCRB CDR3s in all four CD4+ subsets of Type 1 diabetes patients.

Germline V gene lookup returns CDR1 LGHNT and CDR2 FRNRAP. CDR3 length: 15 residues. Deletions cut 5 bases from V and 6 bases from J, with 18 bases between. TCRB transcripts that were expressed got sequenced, as all of the isolated RNA had been reverse transcribed. Data came from immunoSEQ multiplex PCR; TCRdb stores just in-frame clones and leaves some out. The sample carries around 310,000 clones, approximately 13% recorded once. As regards this clone: Its antigen is unidentified.

The rearrangement links TRBV12-5 to TRBJ2-3, with D perhaps TRBD2 (5 bases). The sample taken for sequencing was naive CD4+ T cells from blood. The TCR sequence derives from a woman under 30 with type 1 diabetes. The CDR3 DNA reads TGTGCTAGTGGTCTCTCCTCGACCGGCGGGGATACGCAGTATTTT. It yields the protein CASGLSSTGGDTQYF.